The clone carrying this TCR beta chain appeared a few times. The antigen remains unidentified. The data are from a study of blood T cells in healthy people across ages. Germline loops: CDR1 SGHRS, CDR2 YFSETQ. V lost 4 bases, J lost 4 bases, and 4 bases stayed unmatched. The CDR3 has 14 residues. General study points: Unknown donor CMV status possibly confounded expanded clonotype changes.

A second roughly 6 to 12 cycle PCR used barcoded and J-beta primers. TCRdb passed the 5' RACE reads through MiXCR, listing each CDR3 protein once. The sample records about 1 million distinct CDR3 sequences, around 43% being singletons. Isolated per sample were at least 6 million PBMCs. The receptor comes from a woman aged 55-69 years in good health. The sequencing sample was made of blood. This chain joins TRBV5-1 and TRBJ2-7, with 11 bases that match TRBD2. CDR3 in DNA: TGCGCCAGCAGCCAGACTAGCGGGAAATACGAGCAGTACTTC. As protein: CASSQTSGKYEQYF.